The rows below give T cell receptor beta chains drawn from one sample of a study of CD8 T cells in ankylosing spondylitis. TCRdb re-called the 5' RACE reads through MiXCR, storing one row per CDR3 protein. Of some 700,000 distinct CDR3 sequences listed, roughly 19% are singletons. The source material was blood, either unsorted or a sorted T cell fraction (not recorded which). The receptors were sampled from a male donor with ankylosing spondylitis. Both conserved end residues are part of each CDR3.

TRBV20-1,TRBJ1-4,CSASGQVSTNEKLFF
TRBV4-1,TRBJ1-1,CASSHLTGPDTEAFF
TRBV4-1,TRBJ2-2,CASSQVEVSGELFF
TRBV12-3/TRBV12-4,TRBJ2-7,CASSLNGVYEQYF
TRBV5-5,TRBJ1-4,CASSFYRTNEKLFF
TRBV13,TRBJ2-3,CASSLSGLKEDTQYF
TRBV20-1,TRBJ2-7,CSARDLRPSAGSSYEQYF
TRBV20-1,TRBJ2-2,CSARDRDRNTGELFF
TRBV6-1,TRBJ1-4,CASGVRGSGNEKLFF
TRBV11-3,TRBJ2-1,CASSSLQEGRYNEQFF
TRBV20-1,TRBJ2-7,CSAPGRTTLSYEQYF
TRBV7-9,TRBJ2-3,CASSLVSSGTPDTQYF
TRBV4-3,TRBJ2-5,CASSQGQLETQYF
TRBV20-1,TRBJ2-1,CSASTGGRSPYNEQFF
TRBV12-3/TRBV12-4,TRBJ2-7,CASSRWGRGYEQYF
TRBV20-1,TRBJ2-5,CSARLTSGDLETQYF
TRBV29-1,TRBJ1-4,CSVEDGEATNEKLFF
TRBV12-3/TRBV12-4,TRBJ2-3,CASSPRFSGPDTQYF
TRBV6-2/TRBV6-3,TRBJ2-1,CASSGTSGREFQRSSYNEQFF
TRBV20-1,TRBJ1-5,CSASPFPWPQHF
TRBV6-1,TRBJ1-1,CASSEAWGGTEAFF
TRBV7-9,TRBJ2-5,CASSQLRDNQETQYF
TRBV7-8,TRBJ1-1,CASSLADPGTKAFF
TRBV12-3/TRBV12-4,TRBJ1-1,CASTPDRPYTEAFF
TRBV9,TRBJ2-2,CASSAGGVTRELFF
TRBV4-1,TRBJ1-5,CASSQKPFIAGGNQPQHF
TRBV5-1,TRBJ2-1,CASSNPRVAGVEQFF
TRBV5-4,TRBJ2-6,CATTLFSGANVLTF
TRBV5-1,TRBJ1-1,CASSPDRVTEAFF
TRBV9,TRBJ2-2,CASSGQGANTGELFF
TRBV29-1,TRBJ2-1,CSVIHQKGYNEQFF
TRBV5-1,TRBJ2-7,CASSAGQGFRYF
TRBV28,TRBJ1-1,CASKDPNTEAFF
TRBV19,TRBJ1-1,CASAPHLGPNTEAFF
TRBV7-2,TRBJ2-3,CASSLAFTDTQYF
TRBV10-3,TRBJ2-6,CATPLSGANVLTF
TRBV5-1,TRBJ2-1,CASTLGESSYNEQFF
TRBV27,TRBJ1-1,CASSSETRTEAFF
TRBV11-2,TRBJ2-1,CASTWAGGKVEFF
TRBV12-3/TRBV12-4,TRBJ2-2,CASRGTGGSGELFF
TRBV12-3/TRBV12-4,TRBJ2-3,CASSHSGGAGDTQYF
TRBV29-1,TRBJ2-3,CSVSETMKEDTQYF
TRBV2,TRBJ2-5,CASCLAGGDETQYF
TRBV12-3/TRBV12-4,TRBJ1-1,CASSLYRGRTEAFF
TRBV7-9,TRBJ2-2,CAPGAAPNTGELFF
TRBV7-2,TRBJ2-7,CASSLAASESYEQYF
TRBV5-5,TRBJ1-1,CASSSWESNTEAFF
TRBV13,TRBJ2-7,CASSLFGGRVFEQYF
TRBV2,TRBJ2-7,CASSTRESSVIGYDEQYF
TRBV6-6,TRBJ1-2,CASSSNRDGYTF
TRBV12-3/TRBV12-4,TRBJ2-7,CASTTGGYYEQYF
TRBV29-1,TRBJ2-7,CSVNGLGQGYEQYF
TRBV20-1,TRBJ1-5,CSARDRPEQPQHF
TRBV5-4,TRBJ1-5,CASSRDKGPQHF
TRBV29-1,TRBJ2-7,CSGRTSGSYEQYF
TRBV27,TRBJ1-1,CASRQTQGAGTEAFF
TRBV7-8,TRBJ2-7,CASSLPGGGYEQYF
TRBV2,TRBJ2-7,CATGGNPYEQYF
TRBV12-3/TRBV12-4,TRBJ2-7,CASSLYPGSGYEQYF
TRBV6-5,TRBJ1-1,CASSYSFTTSGEAFF